This TCR beta chain appears in the sequencing data of a study of control samples from healthy donors and cancer patients. Some clones are missing from TCRdb's copy, which holds only in-frame ones; the method was immunoSEQ multiplex PCR. The repertoire has some 120,000 clones, over 80% of them found once; the top ten carry approximately 0.58%. V was shortened by 5 bases and J by 6 bases, with 14 bases between the two germline ends. Germline assignment: CDR1 MNHEY and CDR2 SVGAGI. The CDR3 runs 14 residues. The origin of this receptor is a man older than 75 with head and neck cancer. The material sequenced was PBMCs. The J gene is TRBJ1-5, the V gene TRBV6-5; D gene ambiguous. The CDR3 DNA sequence: TGTGCCAGCAGTCCACATGGTCTTGGTCAGCCCCAGCATTTT. It encodes CASSPHGLGQPQHF.